A single sample gave rise to the 32 T cell receptor beta chains below, sequenced in a study of identical twins (dated by TCRdb to 2016 to 2017). The library came from 5' RACE. Instrument used: Illumina HiSeq 2000. TCRdb cleaned the public reads at Q25 with fastp, built clones with MiXCR and kept in-frame beta chains. Each record represents a unique CDR3 protein, reported with the most common genes and DNA among its rows. The sample has 1.5 million to 2 million distinct CDR3 sequences on record, about 31% of them singletons. The biggest ten clones account for about 0.3% of the sample. Sequenced material: cord blood. The receptors come from a newborn girl in good health.

This clonotype showed up just a few times. The chain links TRBV4-1 to TRBJ2-3, with D possibly being TRBD1 (6 bases). CDR1 and CDR2 from the germline V gene are MGHRA and YSYEKL. There are 16 residues in the CDR3. With 1 base removed from V and 4 bases from J, the gap between germline ends came to 15 bases. CDR3 nucleotide sequence: TGCGCCAGCAGCCAAGGATCTGGGACAACGGCAGATACGCAGTATTTT. It is translated as CASSQGSGTTADTQYF.

This chain connects TRBV6-6 to TRBJ1-1, with 9 nucleotides matching TRBD1. Germline loops: CDR1 MNHNY, CDR2 SVGAGI (reference sequence). CDR3 size: 15 residues. The J segment lost 1 base and the V segment lost 5 bases, leaving 5 bases of the junction unmatched. The CDR3 nucleotides read TGTGCCAGCAGTACAGGGGGCGGGGGGAACACTGAAGCTTTCTTT. Amino acids: CASSTGGGGNTEAFF.

The sample holds a few counts of this clonotype. The genes are TRBV20-1 and TRBJ1-4; TRBD1 might be the D (6 bases). The CDR3 is 16 residues long. Germline V CDR1 and CDR2: DFQATT, SNEGSKA (reference sequence). The V end lost 0 bases, the J end lost 0 bases, and 11 bases lay between the germline ends. The CDR3 DNA reads TGCAGTGCTAGAGAAGGGGGAAGAACAACTAATGAAAAACTGTTTTTT. Translated: CSAREGGRTTNEKLFF.

This clonotype was observed at least ten times. The chain links TRBV3-1 to TRBJ1-4; possibly TRBD1 for D (5 bases). V shed 4 bases and J shed 5 bases, with 11 bases lying between them. CDR3 length: 14 amino acids. Germline V gene lookup returns CDR1 LGHDT and CDR2 YNNKEL (reference sequence). CDR3 DNA: TGTGCCAGCAGCCCGGGACTGAGGAATGAAAAACTGTTTTTT. Translated: CASSPGLRNEKLFF.

Only a few counts were recorded for this clonotype. J is TRBJ2-3 and V is TRBV11-2, with D possibly being TRBD2 (5 bases). CDR1 is SGHAT, CDR2 FQNNGV, per germline. Trimming removed 0 bases at V and 2 bases at J, with 15 bases between. The CDR3 length is 17 residues. DNA for the CDR3: TGTGCCAGCAGCTTAGACTTGGCTAGCTTCAACACAGATACGCAGTATTTT. It specifies CASSLDLASFNTDTQYF. Full variable domain (missing parts from reference TRBV11-2 and TRBJ2-3): EAGVAQSPRYKIIEKRQSVAFWCNPISGHATLYWYQQILGQGPKLLIQFQNNGVVDDSQLPKDRFSAERLKGVDSTLKIQPAKLEDSAVYLCASSLDLASFNTDTQYFGPGTRLTVL.

This chain links TRBV11-1 with TRBJ2-5, with D possibly being TRBD2 (6 bases). CDR1 SGHAT and CDR2 FQDESV come from the germline V gene (reference sequence). The germline V and J ends were trimmed by 0 bases and 11 bases, with 31 bases remaining between them. This CDR3 comprises 19 residues. The CDR3 protein is CASSLAEGGTFLLYNEQYF. DNA of the CDR3: TGTGCCAGCAGCTTAGCGGAAGGCGGGACCTTCCTACTGTACAATGAGCAGTACTTC.

The chain has TRBV12-3 or TRBV12-4 and TRBJ1-4, with 7 bases lining up with TRBD1. The CDR3 totals 14 residues. The V segment lost 6 bases and the J segment 4 bases; nucleotides outside the gene matches: 5. The CDR3 DNA reads as TGTGCCAGCAGGTTCCGGGACAGTAATGAAAAACTGTTTTTT. Translation gives CASRFRDSNEKLFF.

V and J are TRBV6-1 and TRBJ1-4; 8 bases fit TRBD1. Trimming removed 8 bases from V and 2 bases from J; junction bases left unmatched: 10. This CDR3 has 16 amino acids. Germline-derived CDR1 and CDR2 are MNHNS and SASEGT. The CDR3 reads CASSDRGGRTNEKLFF. The CDR3 DNA reads as TGTGCCAGCTCTGACAGGGGTGGAAGGACTAATGAAAAACTGTTTTTT.

This clonotype has just a few counts. V gene TRBV10-1 combines with J gene TRBJ2-1; 8 nucleotides match TRBD1. The CDR3 has 14 amino acids. Trimming at V came to 6 bases and at J to 4 bases, leaving 5 bases not matched to a gene. Germline V gene sequence: CDR1 WNHNN, CDR2 SYGVQD (reference sequence). The CDR3 DNA reads TGCGCCAGCAGCGGGGACAGGCTTTACAATGAGCAGTTCTTC. This sequence encodes CASSGDRLYNEQFF.

This clonotype was found a few times. The chain links TRBV20-1 to TRBJ1-1; tentatively, D is TRBD1 (5 bases). The length of the CDR3 is 11 residues. V was clipped by 6 bases and J by 10 bases, with 15 bases between them. Germline-derived CDR1 and CDR2 are DFQATT and SNEGSKA (reference sequence). The CDR3 coding sequence is TGCAGTGCCCGAGGGGCTTTAGGAGCTTTCTTT. Protein sequence: CSARGALGAFF.

Note on this clonotype: A junction end diverges from the germline sequence, so it may reflect a read error. The chain couples TRBV5-1 to TRBJ2-4; D is possibly TRBD1 (5 bases). The J call is doubtful: the DNA matches TRBJ2-5 better. The CDR3 runs 16 residues. From germline, CDR1 is SGHRS and CDR2 YFSETQ. The DNA for the CDR3 is TGCGCCAGCAACTTGAAAACAGGATTGGTGGGAGAGACCCAGTACTTC. The encoded protein is CASNLKTGLVGETQYF.

CDR3 in DNA: TGTGCCAGCAGCTTAAGGTCAGGGAAGACTGAAGCTTTCTTT. The encoded protein is CASSLRSGKTEAFF. The gene calls are TRBV7-8 and TRBJ1-1; TRBD1 is a possible D gene (5 bases). This CDR3 has 14 residues. V lost 2 bases and J lost 5, with 12 bases in between. Germline V gives CDR1 SGHVS, CDR2 FQNEAQ.

The rearrangement joins TRBV15 to TRBJ2-5, with TRBD1 as a possible D gene (7 bases). Germline V gives CDR1 LNHNV, CDR2 YYDKDF (reference sequence). V shed 0 bases and J shed 2 bases, with 10 bases lying between them. The CDR3 is 15 residues long. CDR3 region: CATSRDRGRQETQYF. DNA of the CDR3: TGTGCCACCAGCAGAGACAGGGGGAGGCAAGAGACCCAGTACTTC.

The V call is TRBV3-1, the J call TRBJ2-1; D may be TRBD2 (5 bases). The CDR3 runs to 15 residues. Germline V CDR1 and CDR2: LGHDT, YNNKEL (reference sequence). V was pared by 2 bases and J by 3 bases, with 11 bases between. The chain's CDR3 is CASSQYSGIYNEQFF. The DNA for the CDR3 is TGTGCCAGCAGCCAATATTCGGGAATCTACAATGAGCAGTTCTTC.

The chain couples TRBV27 to TRBJ2-1; weak D call: TRBD2 (5 bases). CDR3 length: 13 residues. Germline loops: CDR1 MNHEY, CDR2 SMNVEV (reference sequence). Trimming stripped 4 bases from V and 8 bases from J, with 12 bases between. Here the CDR3 reads CASSYIPGYEQFF. The DNA of the CDR3 is TGTGCCAGCAGTTACATTCCGGGGTATGAGCAGTTCTTC.

This chain links TRBV19 with TRBJ1-1; D is ambiguous. Germline V gene sequence: CDR1 LNHDA, CDR2 SQIVND (reference sequence). The CDR3 is 16 amino acids. V was clipped by 7 bases and J by 3 bases, with 21 bases between them. The CDR3 coding sequence is TGTGCCAGTACTGGTTTTCTGGGCAGTCGAGACACTGAAGCTTTCTTT. Its translation: CASTGFLGSRDTEAFF.

The chain recombines TRBV4-1 with TRBJ2-3; 7 nucleotides match TRBD2. The CDR3 has 16 residues. V lost 1 base, J lost 4 bases, and 8 bases stayed unmatched. Germline lookup yields CDR1 MGHRA and CDR2 YSYEKL. The CDR3 nucleotides read TGCGCCAGCAGCCAAGTCGGGCGGGAGAACGCAGATACGCAGTATTTT. This translates into CASSQVGRENADTQYF.

The chain employs TRBV14 and TRBJ2-7; a possible D gene is TRBD1 (6 bases). The assigned J gene may be wrong: the sequence end matches TRBJ2-5 better. The germline gives CDR1 SGHDN, CDR2 FVKESK. The CDR3 has 14 residues. The CDR3 spells CASSHTGSRETQYF. The CDR3 coding sequence is TGTGCCAGCAGCCACACAGGGTCAAGAGAGACCCAGTACTTC.

This clonotype was detected only a few times. The chain is built from TRBV29-1 and TRBJ1-1; 8 positions agree with TRBD1. Trimming took 6 bases from V and 7 from J; bases not matched to a gene: 10. Germline values: CDR1 SQVTM, CDR2 ANQGSEA. The CDR3 is 13 residues long. CDR3 coding DNA: TGCAGCGTCGCAAATCGAGGACAGGGTGAAGCTTTCTTT. This sequence encodes CSVANRGQGEAFF. Variable domain in full (rest from reference TRBV29-1 and TRBJ1-1): SAVISQKPSRDICQRGTSLTIQCQVDSQVTMMFWYRQQPGQSLTLIATANQGSEATYESGFVIDKFPISRPNLTFSTLTVSNMSPEDSSIYLCSVANRGQGEAFFGQGTRLTVV.

The rearrangement uses TRBV29-1 and TRBJ1-2, with D unclear. The CDR3 covers 12 residues. Germline-derived CDR1 and CDR2 are SQVTM and ANQGSEA. V lost 7 bases and J 2 bases, leaving 11 bases between the germline ends. The CDR3 DNA reads TGCAGCGCCATGGACGGAAACTATGGCTACACCTTC. It codes for CSAMDGNYGYTF.

The chain employs TRBV13 and TRBJ2-1, with D tentatively TRBD2 (6 bases). CDR1 PRHDT and CDR2 FYEKMQ come from the germline V gene (reference sequence). Trimming removed 5 bases from V and 0 bases from J, with 17 bases in between. The CDR3 runs to 17 residues. The CDR3 DNA follows: TGTGCCAGCAGCCCCGGGACTCCCCTTAGCTCCTACAATGAGCAGTTCTTC. Its translation: CASSPGTPLSSYNEQFF.

The V and J genes are TRBV27 and TRBJ2-1; D is possibly TRBD1 (5 bases). Trimming left V 0 bases short and J 2 bases short, with 5 bases between. Germline values: CDR1 MNHEY, CDR2 SMNVEV (reference sequence). This CDR3 spans 14 amino acids. In DNA, the CDR3 is TGTGCCAGCAGTTTATCGGACACCTACAATGAGCAGTTCTTC. Protein product: CASSLSDTYNEQFF.

CDR3 region: CSVAWWFGKGHNEQYF. The CDR3 region has the DNA TGCAGCGTTGCGTGGTGGTTCGGAAAAGGACACAATGAGCAGTACTTC. The chain links TRBV29-1 to TRBJ2-7; the D gene is possibly TRBD1 (5 bases). Germline V CDR1 and CDR2: SQVTM, ANQGSEA. The CDR3 consists of 16 residues. The V gene lost 4 bases and the J gene lost 7 bases, with 26 bases spanning the gap.

This clonotype occurred a few times. The chain uses TRBV6-6 and TRBJ2-1; 8 positions match TRBD2. The CDR3 is made up of 16 amino acids. The V gene's germline CDR1 is MNHNY and CDR2 SVGAGI (reference sequence). V trimming: 0 bases; J trimming: 8 bases; junction bases outside the gene matches: 9. The chain's CDR3 is CASSYSDNSGIDEQFF. In DNA form, the CDR3 reads TGTGCCAGCAGTTACTCGGATAATAGCGGGATCGATGAGCAGTTCTTC.

This sequence joins TRBV20-1 and TRBJ2-1; tentatively, D is TRBD1 or TRBD2 (5 bases each). Germline V gene lookup returns CDR1 DFQATT and CDR2 SNEGSKA (reference sequence). The V gene lost 5 bases and the J gene lost 7 bases, with 18 bases spanning the gap. CDR3 length equals 14 residues. The DNA for the CDR3 is TGCAGTGCTTTATGGGGGACGGGCTTAAATGAGCAGTTCTTC. This encodes CSALWGTGLNEQFF.

The genes are TRBV6-5 and TRBJ2-1, with 7 bases lining up with TRBD2. The V and J ends lost 2 bases and 12 bases, in that order; junction bases with no gene match: 7. Germline V gene lookup returns CDR1 MNHEY and CDR2 SVGAGI. CDR3 length: 13 residues. The CDR3 loop reads CASSYERGRVQFF. CDR3 DNA sequence: TGTGCCAGCAGTTACGAAAGAGGGAGGGTGCAGTTCTTC.

CDR3 DNA sequence: TGTGCCAGCAGTCGGCCGGGACTAGCGGGTCCCCAAGAGACCCAGTACTTC. It translates to CASSRPGLAGPQETQYF. This chain links TRBV11-2 with TRBJ2-5; 12 nucleotides align to TRBD2. Unmatched junction bases numbered 9, after V lost 6 bases and J lost 1 base. CDR1 SGHAT and CDR2 FQNNGV come from the germline V gene. The CDR3 runs 17 residues.

This sequence joins TRBV20-1 and TRBJ2-7, with D possibly TRBD2 on 7 matching bases. V lost 6 bases to trimming and J lost 2 bases, with 17 bases between them. CDR3 size: 14 residues. CDR1 and CDR2 from the germline V gene are DFQATT and SNEGSKA (reference sequence). DNA of the CDR3: TGCAGTGCCAGCGAAGGGGGGGATCCCTACGAGCAGTACTTC. Translating gives CSASEGGDPYEQYF.

This clonotype was recorded at least ten times. V usage is TRBV28 and J usage is TRBJ1-2, with no clear D. The V gene's germline CDR1 is MDHEN and CDR2 SYDVKM. This CDR3 has 14 amino acids. Trimming shortened V by 5 bases and J by 2 bases, and 12 bases separated the two germline ends. CDR3 bases: TGTGCCAGCAGTACTACAGTGGGCAACTATGGCTACACCTTC. This gives the protein CASSTTVGNYGYTF.

This clonotype was detected only a few times. The rearrangement uses TRBV20-1 and TRBJ2-6; 8 nucleotides line up with TRBD1. The J segment lost 3 bases and the V segment lost 0 bases, leaving 4 bases of the junction unmatched. This CDR3 spans 16 amino acids. CDR1 is DFQATT and CDR2 is SNEGSKA in the germline V gene (reference sequence). In nucleotides, the CDR3 is TGCAGTGCTAGAGAAAAGGACAGGGTTGGGGCCAACGTCCTGACTTTC. This sequence encodes CSAREKDRVGANVLTF.

The CDR3 nucleotides are TGTGCCAGCAAAAGCTACTGGGGACAGATGGGTTCACCCCTCCACTTT. Translation: CASKSYWGQMGSPLHF. The chain links TRBV27 to TRBJ1-6, with 7 bases that match TRBD1. The V gene's germline CDR1 is MNHEY and CDR2 SMNVEV (reference sequence). The CDR3 consists of 16 residues. Trimming cost V 7 bases and J 9 bases; bases outside gene matches: 15.

In its sample, this clonotype was seen many times. The chain joins TRBV14 to TRBJ2-3, with no clear D. The CDR3 runs to 15 residues. Deletions cut 5 bases from V and 1 base from J, with 13 bases between. Germline assignment: CDR1 SGHDN and CDR2 FVKESK. CDR3 in amino acids: CASSMGWFRTDTQYF. The CDR3 DNA reads as TGTGCCAGCAGCATGGGATGGTTCCGCACAGATACGCAGTATTTT.